The clone carrying this T cell receptor beta chain was seen repeatedly, ten times or more. Found in a library prepared for alpha chains, this beta chain is an off-target read, and its abundance has little meaning. Time point in this sample: sample taken at primary tumor resection. Untreated early-stage non-small cell lung cancer patients, 65 to 90 in total, were the donors. Material for sequencing was whole RNA from tumor, nontumor lung or frozen PBMC, left unsorted. Unique molecular identifiers, one per molecule, were present on every TCR cDNA molecule. From the 5' RACE reads, TCRdb called clonotypes with MiXCR, one entry per CDR3 protein. The repertoire consists of some 6,100 distinct CDR3 sequences, with about an eighth occurring once and the leading ten covering approximately 16%. The sample originates from a study of spatial heterogeneity in lung cancer. In the study overall: A consistent excess of beta-chain over alpha-chain sequences was detected.

V lost 1 base, J lost 3 bases, and 9 bases lay in between. There are 15 residues in the CDR3. CDR1 is LGHNT and CDR2 is FRNRAP in the germline V gene. The TCR sequence derives from a human donor with early-stage non-small cell lung cancer. J is TRBJ2-2 and V is TRBV12-5; D possibly corresponds to TRBD2 (5 bases). The material was lung tissue, obtained at surgery. The DNA of the CDR3 is TGTGCTAGTGGTTTGGACCCGGGATACACCGGGGAGCTGTTTTTT. Its protein is CASGLDPGYTGELFF.